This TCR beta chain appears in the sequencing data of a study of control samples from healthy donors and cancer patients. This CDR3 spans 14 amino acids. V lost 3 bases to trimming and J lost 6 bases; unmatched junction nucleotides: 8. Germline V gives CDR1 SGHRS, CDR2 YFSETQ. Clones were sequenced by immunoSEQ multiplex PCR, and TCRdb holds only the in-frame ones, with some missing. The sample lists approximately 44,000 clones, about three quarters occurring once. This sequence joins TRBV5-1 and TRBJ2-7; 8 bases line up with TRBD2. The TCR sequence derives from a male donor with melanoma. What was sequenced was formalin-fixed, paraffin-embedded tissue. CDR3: CASSSGAGVSEQYF. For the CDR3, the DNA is TGCGCCAGCAGCTCCGGAGCGGGAGTAAGCGAGCAGTACTTC.